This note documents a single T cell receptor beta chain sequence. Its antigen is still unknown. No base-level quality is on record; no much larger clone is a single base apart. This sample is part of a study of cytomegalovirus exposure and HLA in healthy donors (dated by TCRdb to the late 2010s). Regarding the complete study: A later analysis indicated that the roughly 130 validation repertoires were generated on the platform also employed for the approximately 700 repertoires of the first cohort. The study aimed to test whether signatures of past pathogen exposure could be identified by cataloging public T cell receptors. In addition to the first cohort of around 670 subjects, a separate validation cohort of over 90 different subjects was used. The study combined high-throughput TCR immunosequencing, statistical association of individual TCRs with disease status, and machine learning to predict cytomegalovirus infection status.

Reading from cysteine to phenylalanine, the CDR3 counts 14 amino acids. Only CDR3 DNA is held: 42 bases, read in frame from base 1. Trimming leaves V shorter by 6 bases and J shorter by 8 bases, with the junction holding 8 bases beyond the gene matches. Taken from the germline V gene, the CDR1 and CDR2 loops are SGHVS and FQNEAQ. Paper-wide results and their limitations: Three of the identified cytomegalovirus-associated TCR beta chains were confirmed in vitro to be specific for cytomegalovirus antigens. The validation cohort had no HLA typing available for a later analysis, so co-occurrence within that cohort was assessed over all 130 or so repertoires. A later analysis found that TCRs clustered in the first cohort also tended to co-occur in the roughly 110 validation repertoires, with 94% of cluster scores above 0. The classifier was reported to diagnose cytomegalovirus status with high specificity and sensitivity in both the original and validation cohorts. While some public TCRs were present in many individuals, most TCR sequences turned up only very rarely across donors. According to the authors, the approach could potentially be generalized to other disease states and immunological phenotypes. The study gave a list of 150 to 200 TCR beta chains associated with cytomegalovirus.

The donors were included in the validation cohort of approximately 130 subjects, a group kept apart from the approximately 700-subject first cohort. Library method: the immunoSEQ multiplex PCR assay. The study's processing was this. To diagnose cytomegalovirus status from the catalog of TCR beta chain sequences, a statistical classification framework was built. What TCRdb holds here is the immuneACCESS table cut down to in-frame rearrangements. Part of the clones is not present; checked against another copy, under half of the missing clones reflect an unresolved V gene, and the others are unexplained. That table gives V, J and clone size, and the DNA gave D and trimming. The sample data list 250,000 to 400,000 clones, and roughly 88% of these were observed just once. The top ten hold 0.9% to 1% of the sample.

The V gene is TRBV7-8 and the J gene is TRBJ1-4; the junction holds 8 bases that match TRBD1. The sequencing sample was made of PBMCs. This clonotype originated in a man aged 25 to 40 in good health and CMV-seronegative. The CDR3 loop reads CASSHGQGPEKLFF. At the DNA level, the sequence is TGTGCCAGCAGTCACGGACAGGGTCCGGAAAAACTGTTTTTT.